This note documents a single T cell receptor beta chain sequence. CDR3 length: 14 amino acids. CDR1 is SGHRS and CDR2 is YFSETQ in the germline V gene. Trimming pared 4 bases from V and 1 base from J, leaving 11 bases between. 13 Jbeta primers and 60 Vbeta primers were used for the PCR. Profiled with immunoSEQ multiplex PCR; TCRdb holds only in-frame clones, not every one. The sample gives under 150,000 clones, roughly 73% of which show up once; 1.3% is in the top ten. The data were obtained in a study of cytomegalovirus exposure and HLA in healthy donors. The V and J genes are TRBV5-1 and TRBJ1-1; D might be TRBD1 (6 bases). Sample: PBMCs. The source of this sequence is a woman between 40 and 55 years old in good health and CMV-seronegative. The CDR3 DNA follows: TGCGCCAGCAGCACGGGACACCAGAACACTGAAGCTTTCTTT. Translation: CASSTGHQNTEAFF.